This T cell receptor (beta chain) emerged from a study of cytomegalovirus exposure and HLA in healthy donors. Study results and limitations: It was confirmed in vitro that three of the CMV-associated chains were specific for CMV antigens. The TCR clusters that emerged in the first cohort tended, a later analysis found, to co-occur in the roughly 130 validation repertoires.

Sequencing was performed with immunoSEQ multiplex PCR; in TCRdb, only in-frame clones are kept and a portion is missing. The profile covers roughly 200,000 clones, with roughly 77% appearing a single time and roughly 1.2% taken by the ten largest. With respect to this clone: The antigen is not known.

Germline-derived CDR1 and CDR2 are SQVTM and ANQGSEA. Trimming took 8 bases from V and 3 from J; bases not matched to a gene: 7. The CDR3 length is 14 residues. Specimen: PBMCs. This rearrangement joins TRBV29-1 to TRBJ1-2, with 12 positions matching TRBD1. This TCR was sampled from a woman aged 25 to 45 in good health and CMV-seronegative. CDR3 sequence reads: CSTTGTGGHYGYTF. CDR3 nucleotides: TGCAGCACTACCGGGACAGGGGGCCACTATGGCTACACCTTC.